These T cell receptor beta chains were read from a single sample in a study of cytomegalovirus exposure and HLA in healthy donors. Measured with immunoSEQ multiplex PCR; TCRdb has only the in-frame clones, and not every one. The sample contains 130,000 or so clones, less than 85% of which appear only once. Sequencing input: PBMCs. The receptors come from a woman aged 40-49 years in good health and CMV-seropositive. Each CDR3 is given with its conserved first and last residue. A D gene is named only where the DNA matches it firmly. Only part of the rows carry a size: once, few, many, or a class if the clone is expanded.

CASSFRVGNQPQHF	TGTGCCAGCAGTTTCAGGGTAGGCAATCAGCCCCAGCATTTT	NA	TRBJ1-5	NA	TRBV28
CASSVASQALSEQYF	TGTGCCAGCAGCGTAGCTTCACAGGCCCTCTCCGAGCAGTACTTC	NA	TRBJ2-7	NA	TRBV9
CSSKAGTEAFF	TGCAGCTCCAAGGCCGGGACTGAAGCTTTCTTT	NA	TRBJ1-1	NA	TRBV29-1
CASSLMRSGNTIYF	TGTGCCAGCAGTTTGATGCGCTCTGGAAACACCATATATTTT	NA	TRBJ1-3	NA	TRBV28
CASSVGQLPNEKLFF	TGCGCCAGCAGCGTGGGACAGCTCCCCAATGAAAAACTGTTTTTT	NA	TRBJ1-4	TRBD1	TRBV4-1
CAWRGGLSTGELFF	TGTGCCTGGAGGGGGGGACTATCCACCGGGGAGCTGTTTTTT	few	TRBJ2-2	TRBD2	TRBV30
CASSPEPISSYNSPLHF	TGCGCCAGCAGCCCTGAGCCTATTAGCTCCTATAATTCACCCCTCCACTTT	NA	TRBJ1-6	NA	TRBV5-1
CASINQYSNQPQHF	TGTGCCAGTATCAATCAATATAGCAACCAGCCCCAGCATTTT	NA	TRBJ1-5	NA	TRBV19
CASSPQGQGSDGYTF	TGTGCCAGCTCACCCCAAGGACAGGGGAGCGATGGCTACACCTTC	few	TRBJ1-2	TRBD1	TRBV18
CASGPGTALGQETQYF	TGCGCCAGCGGTCCCGGGACAGCTCTGGGGCAAGAGACCCAGTACTTC	NA	TRBJ2-5	TRBD1	TRBV10-1
CAIRSGTGDRGFNGYTF	TGTGCCATCAGATCCGGAACTGGGGACAGGGGGTTTAATGGCTACACCTTC	NA	TRBJ1-2	TRBD1	TRBV10-3
CAWSVERVYGYTF	TGTGCCTGGAGTGTTGAGAGGGTCTATGGCTACACCTTC	NA	TRBJ1-2	NA	TRBV30
CASSVGDRGGTYEQYF	TGTGCCAGCAGCGTGGGGGACAGGGGAGGGACCTACGAGCAGTACTTC	once	TRBJ2-7	TRBD1	TRBV9
CASSLRGGSKMNTEAFF	TGTGCCAGCAGCCTCCGGGGTGGGAGTAAGATGAACACTGAAGCTTTCTTT	NA	TRBJ1-1	NA	TRBV28
CAWSTGTGFAAFF	TGTGCCTGGAGTACCGGGACAGGGTTTGCAGCTTTCTTT	NA	TRBJ1-1	TRBD1	TRBV30
CASSSTRTSGGADGELFF	TGTGCCAGCAGCTCCACCCGGACTAGCGGGGGGGCGGACGGGGAGCTGTTTTTT	NA	TRBJ2-2	TRBD2	TRBV7-9
CASSLRDRDHSGNTIYF	TGTGCCAGCAGCTTACGGGACAGGGACCATTCTGGAAACACCATATATTTT	NA	TRBJ1-3	TRBD1	TRBV7-9
CASSLSGEGEKLFF	TGTGCCAGCAGTCTCTCGGGGGAAGGGGAAAAACTGTTTTTT	once	TRBJ1-4	NA	TRBV11-2
CASSPVQGRNNEQFF	TGTGCCAGCAGTCCTGTACAGGGGAGGAACAATGAGCAGTTCTTC	NA	TRBJ2-1	NA	TRBV28
CASSPTQLANEQYF	TGTGCCAGCAGCCCAACCCAGCTAGCTAACGAGCAGTACTTC	NA	TRBJ2-7	NA	TRBV7-9
CASSPTGRYFSGNTIYF	TGTGCCAGCAGTCCGACAGGTCGTTATTTCTCTGGAAACACCATATATTTT	NA	TRBJ1-3	NA	TRBV27
CASRSRETQYF	TGTGCCAGCAGATCGAGAGAGACCCAGTACTTC	NA	TRBJ2-5	NA	TRBV6-1
CASSLGGLAGGLTDTQYF	TGTGCCAGCAGTCTAGGGGGGCTAGCGGGGGGTTTGACAGATACGCAGTATTTT	NA	TRBJ2-3	TRBD2	TRBV7-2
CASKLNTEAFF	TGTGCCAGCAAGCTGAACACTGAAGCTTTCTTT	few	TRBJ1-1	NA	TRBV25-1
CASSFHSTGVNTEAFF	TGTGCCAGCAGCTTCCACTCGACAGGGGTGAACACTGAAGCTTTCTTT	NA	TRBJ1-1	TRBD1	TRBV7-2
CASSKAPNYYEQYF	TGTGCCAGTAGTAAGGCTCCCAACTACTACGAGCAGTACTTC	NA	TRBJ2-7	NA	TRBV19
CASSLWPPGTSVYNEQFF	TGTGCCAGCAGTTTATGGCCCCCCGGGACTAGCGTTTACAATGAGCAGTTCTTC	NA	TRBJ2-1	TRBD2	TRBV28
CASSGRDGYGYTF	TGTGCCAGCAGTGGCCGGGATGGGTATGGCTACACCTTC	NA	TRBJ1-2	NA	TRBV2
CASSFTGGANEQFF	TGTGCCAGCAGCTTTACTGGGGGGGCCAATGAGCAGTTCTTC	NA	TRBJ2-1	NA	TRBV7-2
CASRGQGRPYEQYF	TGTGCCAGCAGAGGACAGGGCCGACCCTACGAGCAGTACTTC	NA	TRBJ2-7	TRBD1	TRBV28
CASSLRRESTDTQYF	TGTGCCAGCAGCTTGCGTCGGGAGTCTACAGATACGCAGTATTTT	NA	TRBJ2-3	NA	TRBV7-2
CASSWVGTTGLAGDNEQFF	TGCGCCAGCAGCTGGGTGGGGACAACTGGACTAGCGGGAGACAATGAGCAGTTCTTC	few	TRBJ2-1	TRBD2	TRBV5-1
CASSYFIQGASGYTF	TGTGCCAGCAGTTACTTTATCCAGGGGGCAAGTGGCTACACCTTC	NA	TRBJ1-2	TRBD1	TRBV6-5
CASSERDRGTYEQYF	TGTGCCAGCAGTGAACGGGACAGGGGTACCTACGAGCAGTACTTC	few	TRBJ2-7	TRBD1	TRBV7-3
CASSQGAGGPDTQYF	TGTGCCAGCAGCCAAGGGGCGGGAGGGCCGGATACGCAGTATTTT	NA	TRBJ2-3	TRBD2	TRBV4-2
CASSLDGRTAGYTF	TGTGCCAGCAGCTTGGATGGTCGGACAGCTGGCTACACCTTC	NA	TRBJ1-2	NA	TRBV5-4
CASSPRTELGPGELFF	TGTGCCAGCAGCCCCCGGACCGAACTGGGGCCCGGGGAGCTGTTTTTT	NA	TRBJ2-2	NA	TRBV7-9
CAKAKSRAYSNQPQHF	TGTGCCAAGGCCAAATCCAGGGCTTATAGCAATCAGCCCCAGCATTTT	NA	TRBJ1-5	NA	TRBV7-9
CASSLQGGRAEAFF	TGTGCCAGCAGTCTACAGGGGGGAAGGGCTGAAGCTTTCTTT	few	TRBJ1-1	TRBD1	TRBV28
CASSSGTDTQYF	TGTGCCAGCAGCTCGGGCACAGATACGCAGTATTTT	few	TRBJ2-3	NA	TRBV7-2
CASSLAGLAGGGGQFF	TGTGCCAGCAGTTTAGCCGGACTAGCGGGAGGGGGGGGGCAGTTCTTC	NA	TRBJ2-1	TRBD2	TRBV28
CASRSEGTGAYEQYF	TGTGCCAGCAGATCCGAGGGGACAGGGGCCTACGAGCAGTACTTC	NA	TRBJ2-7	TRBD1	TRBV28
CASSQQDPRGEQFF	TGTGCCAGCAGCCAACAGGACCCGCGGGGTGAGCAGTTCTTC	NA	TRBJ2-1	NA	TRBV14
CASITTRDTTHEQYF	TGCGCCAGCATTACTACCCGGGACACCACACACGAGCAGTACTTC	NA	TRBJ2-7	NA	TRBV10-1
CASSPGRVNTEAFF	TGTGCCAGCAGCCCAGGCAGGGTGAACACTGAAGCTTTCTTT	NA	TRBJ1-1	NA	TRBV7-2
CASSPPLFAGRFEPQHF	TGTGCCAGCAGTCCACCCCTATTTGCAGGGCGATTTGAGCCCCAGCATTTT	NA	TRBJ1-5	NA	TRBV28
CASSADSGSGNEQFF	TGTGCCAGCAGCGCCGATAGCGGGAGTGGTAATGAGCAGTTCTTC	NA	TRBJ2-1	TRBD2	TRBV9
CASSQDSGTGPYREQFF	TGTGCCAGCAGCCAAGATTCGGGGACAGGTCCTTACCGGGAGCAGTTCTTC	once	TRBJ2-1	TRBD1	TRBV4-2
CASSPWDREATDTQYF	TGCGCCAGCAGCCCGTGGGACAGGGAGGCGACAGATACGCAGTATTTT	NA	TRBJ2-3	TRBD1	TRBV4-1
CASSQVAGQRSSGNTIYF	TGCGCCAGCAGCCAAGTAGCGGGACAGCGCAGCTCTGGAAACACCATATATTTT	NA	TRBJ1-3	TRBD1	TRBV4-1
CATSTNRGLGQPQHF	TGTGCCACCAGCACCAACAGGGGGCTAGGTCAGCCCCAGCATTTT	NA	TRBJ1-5	TRBD1	TRBV15
CASSQRAGGYNEQFF	TGCGCCAGCAGCCAGAGAGCGGGAGGGTACAATGAGCAGTTCTTC	NA	TRBJ2-1	TRBD2	TRBV4-1
CASSLKGAGAYEQYF	TGTGCCAGCAGCTTAAAGGGGGCTGGGGCCTACGAGCAGTACTTC	NA	TRBJ2-7	TRBD1	TRBV7-3
CASSRDIFLSEKLFF	TGTGCCAGCAGCCGGGACATTTTTTTGTCGGAAAAACTGTTTTTT	once	TRBJ1-4	NA	TRBV27
CASGSSYEQYF	TGTGCCAGCGGGAGCTCCTACGAGCAGTACTTC	NA	TRBJ2-7	NA	TRBV7-2
CASSQGGKTGNTIYF	TGTGCCAGCAGCCAGGGGGGAAAGACTGGAAACACCATATATTTT	NA	TRBJ1-3	TRBD1	TRBV2